The sequence of this TCR beta chain was determined in a study of T cell changes during pregnancy in multiple sclerosis. Libraries were prepared by immunoSEQ multiplex PCR; TCRdb keeps only in-frame clonotypes and omits some of them. The sample holds 25,000 to 40,000 clones, about 91% seen once. CDR1 and CDR2 from the germline V gene are MGHRA and YSYEKL. Trimming removed 0 bases at V and 9 bases at J, with 12 bases between. This CDR3 region has 14 residues. This chain links TRBV4-1 with TRBJ2-1; a possible D gene is TRBD2 (6 bases). The TCR sequence derives from a female donor with multiple sclerosis, enrolled in a pregnancy study. The starting material was CD8+ T cells from peripheral blood mononuclear cells, obtained before pregnancy. Here the CDR3 reads CASSQDIFGSEQFF. The CDR3 nucleotides read TGCGCCAGCAGCCAAGATATCTTCGGGAGTGAGCAGTTCTTC.